This T cell receptor (beta chain) was identified in a study of beta chain features in type 1 diabetes. As every portion of the isolated RNA was reverse transcribed, the sequencing read expressed TCRB transcripts. Produced via immunoSEQ multiplex PCR; TCRdb's table is partial and in-frame only. The sample has about 110,000 clones; 30% to 40% are singletons. On this clone itself: Its antigen is as yet unknown.

Notes on the study in general: Equally in patients and controls, shorter templates might have been favored by PCR. TCRB CDR3s from Type 1 diabetes patients were moderately but significantly shorter in all four CD4+ subsets. The study found fewer insertions and more deletions at VDJ junctions in type 1 diabetes patients.

Naive, central memory, regulatory and stem cell-like memory cells within the CD4+ compartment were sorted using CD45RO/CCR7/CD25/CD127/CD95/CD27. V shed 4 bases, J shed 4 bases, and the junction held 7 bases outside the gene matches. The CDR3 runs to 16 residues. From germline, CDR1 is MGHRA and CDR2 YSYEKL. The V and J genes are TRBV4-1 and TRBJ2-1; 10 bases fit TRBD2. The clonotype was recovered from a young woman in good health. The sequenced material came from stem cell memory CD4+ T cells from blood. The CDR3 loop reads CASSPRGSGRYNEQFF. CDR3 DNA: TGCGCCAGCAGCCCTCGTGGTAGCGGGAGGTACAATGAGCAGTTCTTC.